The T cell receptor (beta chain) described here comes from a study of shared clonotypes between healthy human individuals. The test was conducted at deep level. The method was immunoSEQ multiplex PCR; TCRdb's version includes in-frame clones alone and lacks a portion of them. In the table there are some 2.1 million clones, 85% to 95% of which are singletons. CDR1 and CDR2 from the germline V gene are MNHNS and SASEGT. The length of the CDR3 is 15 residues. After removal of 3 bases from V and 7 bases from J, the junction contained 7 bases not matched to a gene. Sequenced: naive CD4+ T cells sorted from blood. Subset indicated: CD45RA+ positively selected. The TCR sequence derives from a man aged 18 to 35 in good health. The chain uses TRBV6-1 and TRBJ1-5; TRBD1 matches at 9 bases. The CDR3 loop is CASSDPQGARQPQHF. CDR3 sequence (DNA): TGTGCCAGCAGTGACCCACAGGGGGCACGGCAGCCCCAGCATTTT.